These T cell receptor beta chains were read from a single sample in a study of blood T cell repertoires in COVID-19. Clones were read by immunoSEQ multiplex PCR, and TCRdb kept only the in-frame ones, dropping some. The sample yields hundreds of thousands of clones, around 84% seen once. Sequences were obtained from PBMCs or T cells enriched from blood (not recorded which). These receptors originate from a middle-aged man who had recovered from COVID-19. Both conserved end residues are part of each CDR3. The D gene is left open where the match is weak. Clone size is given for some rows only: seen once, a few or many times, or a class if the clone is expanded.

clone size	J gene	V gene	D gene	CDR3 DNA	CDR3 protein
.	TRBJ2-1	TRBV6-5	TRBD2	TGTGCCAGCAGACCTAGCGGGAGGAATGATGAGCAGTTCTTC	CASRPSGRNDEQFF
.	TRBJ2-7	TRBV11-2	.	TGTGCCAGCAGCCGAGACCGGTATAGCGTCGAGCAGTACTTC	CASSRDRYSVEQYF
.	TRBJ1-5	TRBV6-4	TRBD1	TGTGCCAGCAGTGACTCGAAAAGTTCGGTTGACAGGGAGTATCAGCCCCAGCATTTT	CASSDSKSSVDREYQPQHF
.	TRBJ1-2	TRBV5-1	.	TGCGCCAGCAGTATGGCAGGGGCCTATGGCTACACCTTC	CASSMAGAYGYTF
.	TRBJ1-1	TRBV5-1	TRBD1	TGCGCCAGCAGCCACCCAGGGGGGACTGAAGCTTTCTTT	CASSHPGGTEAFF
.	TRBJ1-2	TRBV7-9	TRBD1	TGTGCCAGCAGCTGGAACGACAGGGGGATAGGCTACACCTTC	CASSWNDRGIGYTF
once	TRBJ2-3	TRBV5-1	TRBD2	TGCGCCAGCAGCGTCGGACTAGCGAGGGGGGATACGCAGTATTTT	CASSVGLARGDTQYF
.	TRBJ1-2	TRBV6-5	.	TGTGCCAGCAGTTACCCCCGACCCCTTAGCGACTATGGCTACACCTTC	CASSYPRPLSDYGYTF
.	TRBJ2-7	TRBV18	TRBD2	TGTGCCAGCTCACCAAGCGGGAGGATCTACGAGCAGTACTTC	CASSPSGRIYEQYF
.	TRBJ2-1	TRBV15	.	TGTGCCACCAGACCGGGTGAGCCCTACAATGAGCAGTTCTTC	CATRPGEPYNEQFF
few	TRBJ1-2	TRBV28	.	TGTGCCAGCAGTCGGTATGAAGAGGGGGAATATGGCTACACCTTC	CASSRYEEGEYGYTF
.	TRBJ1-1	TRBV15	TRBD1	TGTGCCACCAGCAGAGATACCCCCAGGGGGCAAGGTGAAGCTTTCTTT	CATSRDTPRGQGEAFF
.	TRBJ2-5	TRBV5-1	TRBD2	TGCGCCAGCAGACTCTTGGGACTAGCGGGAGACCCAGAGACCCAGTACTTC	CASRLLGLAGDPETQYF
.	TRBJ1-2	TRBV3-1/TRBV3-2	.	TGTGCCAGCAGCCAAGATAGGCAGGGGCTATATGGCTACACCTTC	CASSQDRQGLYGYTF
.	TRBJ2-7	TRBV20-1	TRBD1	TGCAGTGCTAGTCCCCAAACAGGGGACATATCCTACGAGCAGTACTTC	CSASPQTGDISYEQYF
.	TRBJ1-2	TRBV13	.	TGTGCCAGCAGCTTAGGGCAGGGTTTTGGCTACACCTTC	CASSLGQGFGYTF
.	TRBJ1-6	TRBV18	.	TGTGCCAGCTCACCACCGAGTTACAGCCAGAGTTCACCCCTCCACTTT	CASSPPSYSQSSPLHF
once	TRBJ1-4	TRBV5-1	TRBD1	TGCGCCAGCAGCTGGAGAGGACAGGGGAAACCAACTAATGAAAAACTGTTTTTT	CASSWRGQGKPTNEKLFF
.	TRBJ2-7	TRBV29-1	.	TGCAGCGTTGGTCTAGCGCTAAACTACGAGCAGTACTTC	CSVGLALNYEQYF
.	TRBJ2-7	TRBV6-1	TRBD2	TGTGCCAGCAGTGACGGAGAAGCGGGAACCCGCGAGCAGTACTTC	CASSDGEAGTREQYF
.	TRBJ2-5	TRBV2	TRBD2	TGTGCCAGCAGTGAAAAGACTAGCGGGAGCCCCGAGACCCAGTACTTC	CASSEKTSGSPETQYF
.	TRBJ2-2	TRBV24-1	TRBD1	TGTGCCACCAGTGTGGGACAGGGAGGCACCGGGGAGCTGTTTTTT	CATSVGQGGTGELFF
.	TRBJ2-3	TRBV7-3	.	TGTGCCAGCAGCTTAAATGAGGGAGATACGCAGTATTTT	CASSLNEGDTQYF
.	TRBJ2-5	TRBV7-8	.	TGTGCCAGCAGCTTACCGGGACGAGGGGGGACCCAGTACTTC	CASSLPGRGGTQYF
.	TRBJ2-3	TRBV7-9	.	TGTGCCAGCAGCCTCGGGACACTCACAGATACGCAGTATTTT	CASSLGTLTDTQYF
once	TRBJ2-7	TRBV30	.	TGTGCCTGGAGAGGCGGATCCTACGAGCAGTACTTC	CAWRGGSYEQYF
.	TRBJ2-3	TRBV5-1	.	TGCGCCAGCAGCTTGAGCAGGGTTGGGGGCACAGATACGCAGTATTTT	CASSLSRVGGTDTQYF
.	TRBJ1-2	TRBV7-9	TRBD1	TGTGCCAGCAGCTTAACAGGGGCGTCTAACTATGGCTACACCTTC	CASSLTGASNYGYTF
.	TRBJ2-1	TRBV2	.	TGTGCCAGCTCGGGTACAAGTCTAGTCAGTCGGGAGCAGTTCTTC	CASSGTSLVSREQFF
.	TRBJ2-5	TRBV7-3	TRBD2	TGTGCCAGCAGAAAAACCCCGACTAGCGGGGGGCGAACCCAAGAGACCCAGTACTTC	CASRKTPTSGGRTQETQYF
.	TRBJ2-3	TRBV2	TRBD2	TGTGCCACCCCACTAGCGCGAGGAGATACGCAGTATTTT	CATPLARGDTQYF
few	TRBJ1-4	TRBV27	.	TGTGCCAGCAGTTCGGCGACAGCCAGCAATGAAAAACTGTTTTTT	CASSSATASNEKLFF
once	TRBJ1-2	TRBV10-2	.	TGCGCCAGCAGTGAGTCTCCCGGGAATAACTATGGCTACACCTTC	CASSESPGNNYGYTF
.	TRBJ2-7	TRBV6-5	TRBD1	TGTGCCAGCACTCCCGACCGGGACAGGGCCAACGAGCAGTACTTC	CASTPDRDRANEQYF
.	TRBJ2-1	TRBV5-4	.	TGTGCCAGCAGTCTGGACTGGGAGCAGTTCTTC	CASSLDWEQFF
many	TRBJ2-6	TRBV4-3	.	TGCGCCAGCAGCCAAGACGGGACTTCTGGGGCCAACGTCCTGACTTTC	CASSQDGTSGANVLTF
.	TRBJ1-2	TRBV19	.	TGTGCCAGTAGTGCGTCGGCCCCCGGGGGTTCTAATGGCTACACCTTC	CASSASAPGGSNGYTF
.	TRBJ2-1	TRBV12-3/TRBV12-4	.	TGTGCCAGCAGTTTAGGCGGCAATGAGCAGTTCTTC	CASSLGGNEQFF
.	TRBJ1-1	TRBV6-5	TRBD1	TGTGCCAGCAGTCCGGGACAGACCTCTGAAGCTTTCTTT	CASSPGQTSEAFF
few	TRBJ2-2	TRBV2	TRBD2	TGTGCCAGCAGTGAAGTGGGAGGGAGAACCGGGGAGCTGTTTTTT	CASSEVGGRTGELFF
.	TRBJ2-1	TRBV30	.	TGTGCCTGGAGTACGGGATACAATGAGCAGTTCTTC	CAWSTGYNEQFF
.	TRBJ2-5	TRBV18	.	TGTGCCAGCTCACCACCTACGGGAGAGACCCAGTACTTC	CASSPPTGETQYF
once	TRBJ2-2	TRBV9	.	TGTGCCAGCAGCGCCGGAGCGAACACCGGGGAGCTGTTTTTT	CASSAGANTGELFF
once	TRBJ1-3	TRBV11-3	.	TGTGCCAGCAGCCAAGCCCCGACGGGGGTAGCTGGAAACACCATATATTTT	CASSQAPTGVAGNTIYF
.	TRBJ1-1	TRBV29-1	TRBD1	TGCACCTCTTCCGGACCAGGGGGTTCGTCCACTGAAGCTTTCTTT	CTSSGPGGSSTEAFF